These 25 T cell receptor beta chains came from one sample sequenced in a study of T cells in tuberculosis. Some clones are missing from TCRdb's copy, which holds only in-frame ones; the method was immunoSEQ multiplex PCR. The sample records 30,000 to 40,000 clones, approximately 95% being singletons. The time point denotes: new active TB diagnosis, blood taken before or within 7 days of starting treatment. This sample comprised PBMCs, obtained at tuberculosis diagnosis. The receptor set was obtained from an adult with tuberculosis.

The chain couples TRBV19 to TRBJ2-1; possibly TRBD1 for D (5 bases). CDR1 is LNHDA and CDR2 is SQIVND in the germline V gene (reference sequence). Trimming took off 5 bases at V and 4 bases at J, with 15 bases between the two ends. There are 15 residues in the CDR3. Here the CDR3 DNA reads TGTGCCAGTAGTCCCTCCTGGGGCTCTTACAATGAGCAGTTCTTC. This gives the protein CASSPSWGSYNEQFF.

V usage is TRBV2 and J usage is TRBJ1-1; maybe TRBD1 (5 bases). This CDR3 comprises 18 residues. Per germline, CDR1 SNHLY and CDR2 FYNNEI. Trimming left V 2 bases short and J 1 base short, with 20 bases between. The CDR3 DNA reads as TGTGCCAGCAGTGAACTGACATGGGACTCTGGCCAGAACACTGAAGCTTTCTTT. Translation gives CASSELTWDSGQNTEAFF.

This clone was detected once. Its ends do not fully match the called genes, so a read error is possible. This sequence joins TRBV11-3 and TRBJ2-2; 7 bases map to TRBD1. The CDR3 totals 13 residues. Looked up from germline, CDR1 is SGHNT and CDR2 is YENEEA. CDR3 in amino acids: CASSVDRAGELFF. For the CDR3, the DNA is TGTGCCAGCAGCGTAGACAGGGCCGGGGAGCTGTTTTTT.

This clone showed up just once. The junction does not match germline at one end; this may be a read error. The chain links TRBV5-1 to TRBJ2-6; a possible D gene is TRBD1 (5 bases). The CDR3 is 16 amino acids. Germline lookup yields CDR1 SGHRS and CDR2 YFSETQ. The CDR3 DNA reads TGCGCCAGCAGCTTGGGGGGCCGCTCTGGGGTCAACGTCCTGACTTTC. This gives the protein CASSLGGRSGVNVLTF.

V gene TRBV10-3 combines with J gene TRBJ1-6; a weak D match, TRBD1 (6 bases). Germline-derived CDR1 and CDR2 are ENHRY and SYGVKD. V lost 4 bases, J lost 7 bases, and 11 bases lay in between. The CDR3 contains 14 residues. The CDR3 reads CAISGGHKNSPLHF. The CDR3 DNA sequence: TGTGCCATCAGTGGGGGACACAAAAATTCACCCCTCCACTTT.

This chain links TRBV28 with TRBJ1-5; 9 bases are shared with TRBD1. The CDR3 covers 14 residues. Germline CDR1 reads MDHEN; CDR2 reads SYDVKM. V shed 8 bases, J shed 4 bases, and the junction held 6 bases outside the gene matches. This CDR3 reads CASPGQGRNQPQHF. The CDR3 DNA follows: TGTGCCAGCCCGGGACAGGGAAGAAATCAGCCCCAGCATTTT.

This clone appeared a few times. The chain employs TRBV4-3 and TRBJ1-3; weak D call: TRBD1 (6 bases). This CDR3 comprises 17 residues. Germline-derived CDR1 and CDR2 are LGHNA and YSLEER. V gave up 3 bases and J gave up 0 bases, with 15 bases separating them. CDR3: CASSHVSGANSGNTIYF. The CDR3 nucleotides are TGCGCCAGCAGCCATGTATCAGGGGCCAACTCTGGAAACACCATATATTTT.

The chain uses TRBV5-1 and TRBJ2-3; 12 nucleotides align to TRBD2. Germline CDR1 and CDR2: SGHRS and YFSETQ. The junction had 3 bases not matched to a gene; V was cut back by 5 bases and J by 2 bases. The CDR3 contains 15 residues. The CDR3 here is CASRLAGGHTDTQYF. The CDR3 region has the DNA TGCGCCAGCAGACTAGCGGGGGGACACACAGATACGCAGTATTTT.

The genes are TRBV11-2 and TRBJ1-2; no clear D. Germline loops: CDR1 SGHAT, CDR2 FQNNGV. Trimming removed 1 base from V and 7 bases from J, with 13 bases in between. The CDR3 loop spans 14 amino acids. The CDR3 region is CASSLALSERGYTF. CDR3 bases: TGTGCCAGCAGCTTAGCTCTTTCAGAGCGTGGCTACACCTTC.

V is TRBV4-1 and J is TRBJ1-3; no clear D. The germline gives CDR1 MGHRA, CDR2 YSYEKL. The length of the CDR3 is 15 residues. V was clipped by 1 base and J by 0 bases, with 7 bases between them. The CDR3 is CASSQGSSSGNTIYF. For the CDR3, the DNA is TGCGCCAGCAGCCAAGGGTCGAGCTCTGGAAACACCATATATTTT.

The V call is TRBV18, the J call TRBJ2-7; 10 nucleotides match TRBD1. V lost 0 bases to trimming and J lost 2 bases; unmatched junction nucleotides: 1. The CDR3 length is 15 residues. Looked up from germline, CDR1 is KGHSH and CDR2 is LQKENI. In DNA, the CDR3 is TGTGCCAGCTCACCACCGGGACAGGGGACCTACGAGCAGTACTTC. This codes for CASSPPGQGTYEQYF.

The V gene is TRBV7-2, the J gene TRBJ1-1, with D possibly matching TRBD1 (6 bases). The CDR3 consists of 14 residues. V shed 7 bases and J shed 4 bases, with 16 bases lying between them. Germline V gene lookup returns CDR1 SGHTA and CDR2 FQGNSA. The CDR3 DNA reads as TGTGCCAGCAAATTGGGGGGGCCCCTCACTGAAGCTTTCTTT. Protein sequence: CASKLGGPLTEAFF.

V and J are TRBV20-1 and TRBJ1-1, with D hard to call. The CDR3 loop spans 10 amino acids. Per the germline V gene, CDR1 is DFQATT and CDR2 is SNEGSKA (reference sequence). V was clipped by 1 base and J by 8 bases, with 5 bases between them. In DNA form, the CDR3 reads TGCAGTGCTAGAGGAGGGGAAGCTTTCTTT. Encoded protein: CSARGGEAFF.

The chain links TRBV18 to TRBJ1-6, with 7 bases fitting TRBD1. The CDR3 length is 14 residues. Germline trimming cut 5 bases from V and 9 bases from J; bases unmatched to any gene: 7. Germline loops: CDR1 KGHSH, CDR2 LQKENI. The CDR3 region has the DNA TGTGCCAGCTCAGCAGGACAGGTGACTTCACCCCTCCACTTT. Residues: CASSAGQVTSPLHF.

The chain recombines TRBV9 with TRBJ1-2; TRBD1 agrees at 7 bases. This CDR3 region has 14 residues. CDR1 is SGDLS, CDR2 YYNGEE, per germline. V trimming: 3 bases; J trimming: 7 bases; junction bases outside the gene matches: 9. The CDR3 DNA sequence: TGTGCCAGCAGCGCCCCCCTGGAGGGGGCTGGCTACACCTTC. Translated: CASSAPLEGAGYTF.

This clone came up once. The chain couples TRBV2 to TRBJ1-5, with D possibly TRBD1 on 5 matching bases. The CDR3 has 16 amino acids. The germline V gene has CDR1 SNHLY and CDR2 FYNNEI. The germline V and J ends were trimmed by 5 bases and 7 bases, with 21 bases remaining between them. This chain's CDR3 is CASSLEGRVGRQPQHF. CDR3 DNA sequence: TGTGCCAGCAGTCTGGAGGGGAGGGTGGGTCGGCAGCCCCAGCATTTT.

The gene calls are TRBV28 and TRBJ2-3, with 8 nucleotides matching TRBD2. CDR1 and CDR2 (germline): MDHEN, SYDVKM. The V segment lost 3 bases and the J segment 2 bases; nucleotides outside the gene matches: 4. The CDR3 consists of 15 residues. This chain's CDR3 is CASSFGGENTDTQYF. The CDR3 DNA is TGTGCCAGCAGTTTCGGGGGGGAAAACACAGATACGCAGTATTTT.

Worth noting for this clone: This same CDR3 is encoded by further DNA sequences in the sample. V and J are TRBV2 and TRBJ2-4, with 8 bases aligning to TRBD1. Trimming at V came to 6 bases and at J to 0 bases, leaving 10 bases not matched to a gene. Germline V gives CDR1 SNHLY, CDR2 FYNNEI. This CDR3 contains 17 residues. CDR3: CASSDPGTGAAKNIQYF. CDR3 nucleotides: TGTGCCAGCAGCGACCCAGGGACAGGAGCAGCCAAAAACATTCAGTACTTC.

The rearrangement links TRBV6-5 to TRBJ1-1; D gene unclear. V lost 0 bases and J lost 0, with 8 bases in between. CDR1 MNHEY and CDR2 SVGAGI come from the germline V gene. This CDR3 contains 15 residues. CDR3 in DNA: TGTGCCAGCAGTTACTCTCAGATTTTGAACACTGAAGCTTTCTTT. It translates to CASSYSQILNTEAFF.

The CDR3 is CASSLGSGGETQYF. The CDR3 nucleotides are TGTGCCAGCAGCTTAGGATCAGGGGGGGAGACCCAGTACTTC. The genes are TRBV7-2 and TRBJ2-5; the D gene is possibly TRBD1 (7 bases). Germline CDR1 SGHTA, CDR2 FQGNSA. CDR3 size: 14 residues. V was trimmed by 1 base and J by 5 bases, leaving 11 bases between them.

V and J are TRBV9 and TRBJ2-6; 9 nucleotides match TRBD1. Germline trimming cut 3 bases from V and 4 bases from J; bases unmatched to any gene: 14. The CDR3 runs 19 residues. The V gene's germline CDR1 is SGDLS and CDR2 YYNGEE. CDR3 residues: CASSGYRGLTVYGANVLTF. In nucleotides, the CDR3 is TGTGCCAGCAGCGGCTACAGGGGGCTAACGGTTTACGGGGCCAACGTCCTGACTTTC.

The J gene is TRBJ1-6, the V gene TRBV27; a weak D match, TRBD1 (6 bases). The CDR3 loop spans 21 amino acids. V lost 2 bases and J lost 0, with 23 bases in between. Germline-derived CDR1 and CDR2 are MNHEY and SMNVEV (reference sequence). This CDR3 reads CASSLRRSQDRISSYNSPLHF. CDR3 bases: TGTGCCAGCAGTTTAAGGCGGTCCCAAGACAGGATTAGCTCCTATAATTCACCCCTCCACTTT.

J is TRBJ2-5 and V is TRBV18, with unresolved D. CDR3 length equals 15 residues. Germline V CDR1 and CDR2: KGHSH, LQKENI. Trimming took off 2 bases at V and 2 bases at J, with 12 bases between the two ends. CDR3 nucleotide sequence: TGTGCCAGCTCACCAAAAAGTTCACAGCAAGAGACCCAGTACTTC. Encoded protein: CASSPKSSQQETQYF. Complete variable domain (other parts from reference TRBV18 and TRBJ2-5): NAGVMQNPRHLVRRRGQEARLRCSPMKGHSHVYWYRQLPEEGLKFMVYLQKENIIDESGMPKERFSAEFPKEGPSILRIQQVVRGDSAAYFCASSPKSSQQETQYFGPGTRLLVL.

CDR3: CASSYSVYQPQHF. In DNA, the CDR3 is TGTGCCAGCAGTTACTCTGTATATCAGCCCCAGCATTTT. The chain links TRBV6-5 to TRBJ1-5; D call uncertain. Germline V CDR1 and CDR2: MNHEY, SVGAGI. CDR3 size: 13 residues. Trimming pared 0 bases from V and 5 bases from J, leaving 5 bases between.

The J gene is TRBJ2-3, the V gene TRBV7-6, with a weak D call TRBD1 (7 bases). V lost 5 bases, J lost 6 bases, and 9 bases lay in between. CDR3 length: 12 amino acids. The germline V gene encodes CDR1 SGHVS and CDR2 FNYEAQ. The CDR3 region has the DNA TGTGCCAGCAGCCCAGGGGGGGATACGCAGTATTTT. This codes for CASSPGGDTQYF.